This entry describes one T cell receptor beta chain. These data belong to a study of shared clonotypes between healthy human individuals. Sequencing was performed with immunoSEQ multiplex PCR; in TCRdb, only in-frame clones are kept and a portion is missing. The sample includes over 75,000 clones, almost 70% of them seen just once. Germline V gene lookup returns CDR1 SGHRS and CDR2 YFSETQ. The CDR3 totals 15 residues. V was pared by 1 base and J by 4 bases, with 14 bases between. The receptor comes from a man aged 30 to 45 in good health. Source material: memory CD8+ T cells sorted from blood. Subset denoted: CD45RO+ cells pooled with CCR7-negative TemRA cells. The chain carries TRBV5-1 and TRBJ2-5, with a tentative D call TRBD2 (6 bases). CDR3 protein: CASSLIGSQGETQYF. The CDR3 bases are TGCGCCAGCAGCTTGATCGGGAGTCAGGGAGAGACCCAGTACTTC.